One T cell receptor beta chain is described in this entry. What it binds is not known. One end of the junction varies from germline; a read error may be responsible. This specimen belongs to a study of shared clonotypes between healthy human individuals. The authors divided CD4+ cells into CD45RA+ naive and CD45RA-negative memory subsets. Study-wide results and caveats: Generation probabilities were higher for clonotypes shared across all four sorted-subset donors than for unshared ones.

Splitting of each subset's genomic DNA was done evenly across several immunoSEQ plates. Original processing methods: Quality scores were absent from the junction-only immunoSEQ sequences, so filtering differed. TCRdb's table, derived via immunoSEQ multiplex PCR, lists solely in-frame clones and lacks some. V and J calls and clone size come straight from that table; D and trimming were deduced from the DNA. The profile shows over a million clones, around 97% of them singletons. This CDR3 is 15 amino acids long. Germline V gives CDR1 LGHNA, CDR2 YSLEER. This chain connects TRBV4-3 to TRBJ1-5, with unresolved D. Material: naive CD4+ T cells sorted from blood. The subset was: CD45RA+ positively selected. The sequence was obtained from a man between 25 and 39 years old in good health. CDR3 in DNA: TGCGCCAGTAGCCAAGAACTGGACCTCCTTCAGCCCCAGCATTTT. It encodes CASSQELDLLQPQHF.